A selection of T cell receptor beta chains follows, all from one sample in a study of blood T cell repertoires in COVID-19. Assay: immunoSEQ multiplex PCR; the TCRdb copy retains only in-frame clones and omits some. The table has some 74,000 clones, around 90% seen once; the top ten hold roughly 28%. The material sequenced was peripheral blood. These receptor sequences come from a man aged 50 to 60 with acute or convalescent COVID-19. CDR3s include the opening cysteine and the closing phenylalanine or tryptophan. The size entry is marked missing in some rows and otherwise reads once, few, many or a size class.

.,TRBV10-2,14,CASRSGTGSEKLFF
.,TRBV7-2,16,CASSLVLRLVKNIQYF
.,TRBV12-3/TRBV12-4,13,CASSLETGDEAFF
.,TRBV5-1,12,CASSLGGYEQYF
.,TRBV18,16,CASSPSLGGFKEKLFF
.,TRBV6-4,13,CASSDQDRAEAFF
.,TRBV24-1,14,CATRRQGGADTQYF
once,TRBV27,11,CASSSSGELFF
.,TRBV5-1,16,CASSLGTGEGTDTQYF
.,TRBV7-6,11,CASSLVSEQFF
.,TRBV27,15,CASSLVAGRTDTQYF
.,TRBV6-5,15,CASSPGQGAGEPQHF
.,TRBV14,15,CASSQGLSSYNEQFF
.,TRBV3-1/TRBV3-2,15,CASSPGLAGTDTQYF
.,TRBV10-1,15,CASSPTSGGTDTQYF
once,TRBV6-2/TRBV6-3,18,CASSYQMTSGGAPDTQYF
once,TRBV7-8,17,CASSLFRTGANTGELFF
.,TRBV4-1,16,CASSQDQGVSQNIQYF
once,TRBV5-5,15,CASSRYLDSNEKLFF
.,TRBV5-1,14,CATRPGQGGYEQYF